A selection of T cell receptor beta chains follows, all from one sample in a study of blood T cell repertoires in COVID-19. Sequencing was performed with immunoSEQ multiplex PCR; in TCRdb, only in-frame clones are kept and a portion is missing. This table has roughly 200,000 clones, 70% to 90% appearing once. The sequenced sample was peripheral blood. Receptor source: a woman aged 30 to 39 with acute or convalescent COVID-19. Each CDR3 is given with its conserved first and last residue. Each record gives: clone size, V gene, J gene, CDR3 protein. Only some rows state a clone size, as once, few, many or a class for expanded clones.

>.|TRBV28|TRBJ2-1
CASRGANNEQFF
>.|TRBV4-1|TRBJ1-5
CASSQERGSNQPQHF
>.|TRBV14|TRBJ2-1
CASSRDFNEQFF
>.|TRBV10-3|TRBJ1-3
CAISAAGRGYTIYF
>.|TRBV28|TRBJ2-2
CASSLSTGELFF
>once|TRBV30|TRBJ2-7
CAWTLRGAGDGVSF
>.|TRBV6-5|TRBJ2-5
CASRLRGQGGETQYF
>.|TRBV5-1|TRBJ2-1
CASSQGGLAAYNEQFF
>.|TRBV27|TRBJ2-1
CASRAFPGTTKHNEQFF
>.|TRBV30|TRBJ2-6
CAGSTSGANVLTF
>.|TRBV27|TRBJ1-5
CASSLHSGNQPQHF
>.|TRBV18|TRBJ2-5
CASSPAGGETQYF
>.|TRBV6-6|TRBJ2-1
CASSYSHASYEQFF
>.|TRBV28|TRBJ1-2
CASSSPGIKGGYTF
>.|TRBV21-1|TRBJ1-4
CASKSVLFEF
>.|TRBV7-8|TRBJ1-5
CASSIQGYQPQHF